The entry below gives a single T cell receptor beta chain sequence along with its context. Its target is unknown. The sample belongs to a study of post-analysis software for immune sequencing data. Germline assignment: CDR1 SQVTM and CDR2 ANQGSEA. Between the trimmed V and J ends, which lost 4 bases and 1 base, there was a span of 11 bases. The CDR3 totals 13 residues. Unique molecular identifiers had been added to the TCR beta cDNA libraries. The yield from approximately 1 to 10 million T cells was roughly 500,000 cDNA molecules in total. TCRdb re-called the PCR reads through MiXCR, storing one row per CDR3 protein. The table includes hundreds of thousands of distinct CDR3 sequences, approximately 57% detected once. Study conclusions and caveats: Patients showed TRBV5-6, TRBV5-1 and TRBV20-1 among five TRBV segments more frequent than in controls.

This receptor was taken from a girl aged 5-17 years with multiple sclerosis. This chain links TRBV29-1 with TRBJ2-7; D is undetermined. Input material: blood. The CDR3 loop reads CSVVGLTSYEQYF. Written as DNA, the CDR3 is TGCAGCGTTGTTGGGCTGACATCCTACGAGCAGTACTTC.